This T cell receptor (beta chain) originates from a study of identical twins. This clonotype was observed at least ten times. CDR1 and CDR2 from the germline V gene are MNHNS and SASEGT. The CDR3 spans 13 residues. Deletions cut 6 bases from V and 7 bases from J, with 15 bases between. TCRdb re-called the 5' RACE reads through MiXCR, storing one row per CDR3 protein. The sample contains hundreds of thousands of distinct CDR3 sequences, around 6% of which appear only once. All donors were healthy Caucasians. Input material: naive T cells sorted from blood. This TCR came from a young man in good health. The chain combines TRBV6-1 with TRBJ1-1; D is uncertain. In DNA form, the CDR3 reads TGTGCCAGCAGCCCGACAAGGAACTTTGAAGCTTTCTTT. It translates to CASSPTRNFEAFF.